This T cell receptor (beta chain) is from a study of cytomegalovirus exposure and HLA in healthy donors. Study-wide results and caveats: The sole available immune exposure information was CMV serostatus. The authors judged a highly shared variant cluster likely a sequencing artifact. Researchers catalogued 160 or so TCR beta chains as cytomegalovirus-associated.

This PCR relied on a set of 60 Vbeta primers and 13 Jbeta primers. Profiling relied on immunoSEQ multiplex PCR, and the TCRdb table lists in-frame clones only, not all of them. The table shows about 70,000 clones, with approximately 74% occurring only once. Comments on this clone: What it binds is unknown.

This TCR was recovered from a man aged 35-49 years in good health and CMV-seropositive. Sequenced input: PBMCs.

CDR3 DNA sequence: TGCGCCAGCAGCTTGACAGGGAATGAAGCTTTCTTT. It specifies CASSLTGNEAFF. This sequence joins TRBV5-1 and TRBJ1-1; maybe TRBD1 (6 bases). Trimming removed 1 base from V and 7 bases from J, with 8 bases in between. This CDR3 comprises 12 residues. Germline V gene sequence: CDR1 SGHRS, CDR2 YFSETQ.